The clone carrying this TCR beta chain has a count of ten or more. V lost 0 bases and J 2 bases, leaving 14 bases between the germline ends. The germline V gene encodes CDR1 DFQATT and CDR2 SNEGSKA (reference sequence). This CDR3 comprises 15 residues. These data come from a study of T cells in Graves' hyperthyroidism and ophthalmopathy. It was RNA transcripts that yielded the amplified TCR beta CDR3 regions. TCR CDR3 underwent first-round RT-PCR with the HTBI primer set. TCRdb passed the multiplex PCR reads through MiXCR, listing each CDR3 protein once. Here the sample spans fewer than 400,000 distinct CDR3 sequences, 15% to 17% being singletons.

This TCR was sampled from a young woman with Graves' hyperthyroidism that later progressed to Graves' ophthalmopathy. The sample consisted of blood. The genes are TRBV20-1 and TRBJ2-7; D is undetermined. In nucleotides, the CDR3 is TGCAGTGCTAGAGAAGGAGTGGCATTAACCTACGAGCAGTACTTC. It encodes CSAREGVALTYEQYF.